This record covers a single TCR beta chain. Its antigen remains unidentified. Germline V lookup: CDR1 MNHEY, CDR2 SVGAGI. Trimming left V 4 bases short and J 0 bases short, with 4 bases between. The CDR3 contains 13 residues. Profiled with immunoSEQ multiplex PCR; TCRdb holds only in-frame clones, not every one. This sample yields 110,000 to 150,000 clones, of which more than 85% are seen a single time; more than 8.5% belongs to the top ten. This sample was included in a study of T cell responses to AZD1222 COVID-19 vaccine. Study outcomes and limitations: Donors, mostly white British, included more females; clonal diversity was possibly underestimated. Samples come after the peak T cell response, not at day 14.

The V call is TRBV6-5, the J call TRBJ1-5; D unresolved. This sample comprised peripheral blood, obtained on day 0 of AZD1222 vaccination. The sequence was collected from an adult in good health. CDR3 in amino acids: CASSWASNQPQHF. The CDR3 nucleotides read TGTGCCAGCAGTTGGGCTAGCAATCAGCCCCAGCATTTT.